This T cell receptor (beta chain) derives from a study of cytomegalovirus exposure and HLA in healthy donors. With 60 Vbeta and 13 Jbeta primers, the PCR was carried out. Clones were read by immunoSEQ multiplex PCR, and TCRdb kept only the in-frame ones, dropping some. The sample holds 180,000 or so clones. The junction had 4 bases not matched to a gene; V was cut back by 5 bases and J by 5 bases. The CDR3 consists of 14 residues. Germline V gene lookup returns CDR1 LNHDA and CDR2 SQIVND (reference sequence). The rearrangement links TRBV19 to TRBJ1-5; 9 nucleotides match TRBD1. Sequencing was performed on PBMCs. The TCR was taken from a boy aged 5-17 years in good health and CMV-seronegative. As DNA, the CDR3 is TGTGCCAGTAGTGCCCGGACAGGGGATCAGCCCCAGCATTTT. It is translated as CASSARTGDQPQHF.